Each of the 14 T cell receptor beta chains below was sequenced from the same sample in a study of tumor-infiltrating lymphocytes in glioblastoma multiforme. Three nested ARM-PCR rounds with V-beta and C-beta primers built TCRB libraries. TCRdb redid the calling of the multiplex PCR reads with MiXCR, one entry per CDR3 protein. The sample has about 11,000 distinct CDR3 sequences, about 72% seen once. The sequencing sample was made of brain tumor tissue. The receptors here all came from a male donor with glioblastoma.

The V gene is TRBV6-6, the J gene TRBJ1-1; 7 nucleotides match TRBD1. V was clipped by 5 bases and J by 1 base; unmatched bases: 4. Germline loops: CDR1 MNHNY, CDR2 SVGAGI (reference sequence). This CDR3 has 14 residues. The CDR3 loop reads CASSQTGRNTEAFF. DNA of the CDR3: TGTGCCAGCAGTCAGACAGGGCGGAACACTGAAGCTTTCTTT.

DNA of the CDR3: TGTGCCAGCAGATTGGAGAGCGGCCGGAATTCACCCCTCCACTTT. This gives the protein CASRLESGRNSPLHF. The V and J genes are TRBV12-3 or TRBV12-4 and TRBJ1-6, with no clear D. The germline V and J ends were trimmed by 6 bases and 7 bases, with 16 bases remaining between them. The length of the CDR3 is 15 residues.

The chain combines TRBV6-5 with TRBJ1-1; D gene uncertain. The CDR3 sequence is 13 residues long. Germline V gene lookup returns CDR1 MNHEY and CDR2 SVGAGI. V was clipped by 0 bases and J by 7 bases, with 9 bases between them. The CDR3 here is CASSYSMRNEAFF. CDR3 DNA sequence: TGTGCCAGCAGTTACTCGATGAGGAATGAAGCTTTCTTT.

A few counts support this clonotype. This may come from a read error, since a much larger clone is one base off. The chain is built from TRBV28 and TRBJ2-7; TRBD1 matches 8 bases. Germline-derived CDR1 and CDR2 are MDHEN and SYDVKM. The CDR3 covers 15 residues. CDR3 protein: CASSSWTGREYEQHF. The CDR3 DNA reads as TGTGCCAGCAGCTCCTGGACAGGGAGAGAATACGAGCAGCACTTC.

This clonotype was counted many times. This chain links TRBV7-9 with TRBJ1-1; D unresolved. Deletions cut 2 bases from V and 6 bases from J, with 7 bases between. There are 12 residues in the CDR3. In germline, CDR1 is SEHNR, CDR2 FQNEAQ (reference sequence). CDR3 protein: CASSLRGAEAFF. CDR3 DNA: TGTGCCAGCAGCTTACGGGGAGCTGAAGCTTTCTTT. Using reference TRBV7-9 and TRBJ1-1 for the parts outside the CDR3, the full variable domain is DTGVSQNPRHKITKRGQNVTFRCDPISEHNRLYWYRQTLGQGPEFLTYFQNEAQLEKSRLLSDRFSAERPKGSFSTLEIQRTEQGDSAMYLCASSLRGAEAFFGQGTRLTVV.

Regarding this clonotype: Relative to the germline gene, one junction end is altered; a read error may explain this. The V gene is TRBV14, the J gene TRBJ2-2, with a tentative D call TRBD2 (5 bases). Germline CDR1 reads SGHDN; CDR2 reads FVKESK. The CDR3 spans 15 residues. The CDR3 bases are TGTGCCAGCAGCCCCGCTGGACGAGGCACCGGGAAGCTGTTTTTT. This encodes CASSPAGRGTGKLFF.

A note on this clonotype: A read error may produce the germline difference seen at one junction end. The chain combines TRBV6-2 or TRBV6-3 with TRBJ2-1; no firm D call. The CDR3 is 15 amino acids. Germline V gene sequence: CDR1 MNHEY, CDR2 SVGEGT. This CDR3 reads CASSYWQNIDNKQFF. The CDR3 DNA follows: TGTGCTAGCAGTTACTGGCAGAATATCGACAATAAGCAGTTCTTC.

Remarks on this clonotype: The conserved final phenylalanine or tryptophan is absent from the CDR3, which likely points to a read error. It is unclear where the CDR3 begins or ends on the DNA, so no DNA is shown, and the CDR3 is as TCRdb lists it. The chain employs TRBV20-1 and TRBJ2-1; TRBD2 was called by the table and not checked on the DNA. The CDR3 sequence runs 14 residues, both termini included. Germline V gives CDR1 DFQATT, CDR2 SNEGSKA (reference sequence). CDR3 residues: CSARDEAGLYEEFS.

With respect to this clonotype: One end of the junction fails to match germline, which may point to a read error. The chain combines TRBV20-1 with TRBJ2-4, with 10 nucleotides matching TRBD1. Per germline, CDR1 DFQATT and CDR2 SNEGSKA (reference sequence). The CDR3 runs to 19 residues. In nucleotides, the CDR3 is TGCAATGCTAGAGACCCGGACAGGGGGATTCGGAAAGCCAAAAACGTCCAGTACTTC. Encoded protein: CNARDPDRGIRKAKNVQYF.

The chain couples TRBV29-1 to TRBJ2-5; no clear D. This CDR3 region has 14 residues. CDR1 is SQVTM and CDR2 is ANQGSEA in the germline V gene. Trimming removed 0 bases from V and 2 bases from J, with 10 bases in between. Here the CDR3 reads CSVEDSWGQETQYF. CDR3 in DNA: TGCAGCGTTGAAGATTCGTGGGGACAAGAGACCCAGTACTTC.

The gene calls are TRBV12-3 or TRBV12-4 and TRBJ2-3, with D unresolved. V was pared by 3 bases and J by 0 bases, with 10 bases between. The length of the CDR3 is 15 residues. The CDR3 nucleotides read TGTGCCAGCAGTTTGGTGGGGTCTAGCACAGATACGCAGTATTTT. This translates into CASSLVGSSTDTQYF.

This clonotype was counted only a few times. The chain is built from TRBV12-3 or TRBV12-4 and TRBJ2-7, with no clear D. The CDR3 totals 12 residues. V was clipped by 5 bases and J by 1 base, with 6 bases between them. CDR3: CASSPTSYEQYF. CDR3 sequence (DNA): TGTGCCAGCAGTCCGACATCCTACGAGCAGTACTTC.

CDR3 nucleotide sequence: TGTGCCAGCAGGCTTCAAGGGTTGGCGGATACGCAGTATTTT. This translates into CASRLQGLADTQYF. V is TRBV5-6 and J is TRBJ2-3; D gene ambiguous. There are 14 residues in the CDR3. V lost 5 bases to trimming and J lost 6 bases, with 16 bases between them. Germline lookup yields CDR1 SGHDT and CDR2 YYEEEE.

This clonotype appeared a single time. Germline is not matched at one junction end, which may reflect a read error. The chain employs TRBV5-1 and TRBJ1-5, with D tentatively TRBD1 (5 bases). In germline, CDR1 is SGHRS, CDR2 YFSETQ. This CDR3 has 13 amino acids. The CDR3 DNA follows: TGCACCAGCAGCCCGAGGGGAAATCAGCCCCGGCACTTT. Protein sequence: CTSSPRGNQPRHF.